This passage covers 22 T cell receptor beta chains from one sample sequenced in a study of memory CD8 T cells in hepatitis C reinfection. Sequencing used immunoSEQ multiplex PCR; TCRdb keeps in-frame clones, though not all of them. Of 2,500 or so clones in the sample, approximately 90% were seen once. Time point denoted: peak reinfection, 3 to 8 weeks after reinfection detection. Sorted cells were sequenced directly ex vivo without any in vitro expansion. Sequenced input: naive CD8+ T cells sorted from blood. The source of these receptors is a middle-aged man with hepatitis C virus infection.

This clone was counted between two and nine times. V usage is TRBV6-1 and J usage is TRBJ2-1; 13 bases align to TRBD2. The germline V gene has CDR1 MNHNS and CDR2 SASEGT. The CDR3 contains 15 residues. After removal of 4 bases from V and 6 bases from J, the junction contained 3 bases not matched to a gene. CDR3 amino acids: CASSGTSGSSNEQFF. The CDR3 DNA reads TGTGCCAGCAGTGGGACTAGCGGGAGCAGCAATGAGCAGTTCTTC.

This chain joins TRBV2 and TRBJ2-5, with D maybe TRBD2 (6 bases). The CDR3 is 12 amino acids. CDR1 SNHLY and CDR2 FYNNEI come from the germline V gene. V lost 3 bases and J 5 bases, leaving 7 bases between the germline ends. The CDR3 is CASSDAGETQYF. CDR3 DNA sequence: TGTGCCAGCAGTGATGCGGGGGAGACCCAGTACTTC.

The chain recombines TRBV9 with TRBJ1-4; D not certain. Germline V gene lookup returns CDR1 SGDLS and CDR2 YYNGEE. Trimming removed 4 bases at V and 12 bases at J, with 16 bases between. The CDR3 loop spans 13 amino acids. This CDR3 is CASSPRGERELFF. DNA for the CDR3: TGTGCCAGCAGCCCCCGCGGGGAACGAGAACTGTTTTTT.

V gene TRBV6-5 combines with J gene TRBJ1-2; 12 bases are a match to TRBD1. V shed 6 bases, J shed 8 bases, and the junction held 10 bases outside the gene matches. Looked up from germline, CDR1 is MNHEY and CDR2 is SVGAGI. The CDR3 totals 15 residues. CDR3: CASSWGTGGFDGYTF. CDR3 nucleotide sequence: TGTGCCAGCAGCTGGGGGACAGGGGGCTTCGACGGCTACACCTTC.

V usage is TRBV28 and J usage is TRBJ1-6; tentatively, D is TRBD1 (6 bases). The V gene lost 5 bases and the J gene lost 10 bases, with 18 bases spanning the gap. Germline CDR1 MDHEN, CDR2 SYDVKM. The CDR3 has 15 amino acids. For the CDR3, the DNA is TGTGCCAGCAGTCCGTCGACAGGATTAGGGTCACCCCTCCACTTT. Translation: CASSPSTGLGSPLHF.

The chain is built from TRBV7-9 and TRBJ2-7; the D gene is possibly TRBD1 (6 bases). Germline V CDR1 and CDR2: SEHNR, FQNEAQ (reference sequence). This CDR3 has 14 amino acids. Trimming pared 1 base from V and 2 bases from J, leaving 9 bases between. This chain's CDR3 is CASSLVSGAYEQYF. The CDR3 DNA reads TGTGCCAGCAGCTTAGTATCAGGGGCCTACGAGCAGTACTTC.

The CDR3 DNA reads as TGCGCCAGCAGCTTGACCTTTATTTACGGACAAGGAGCCAATTATGACTATGGCTACACCTTC. Translating it yields CASSLTFIYGQGANYDYGYTF. The gene calls are TRBV5-1 and TRBJ1-2; D might be TRBD1 (5 bases). There are 21 residues in the CDR3. Germline CDR1 reads SGHRS; CDR2 reads YFSETQ. Trimming left V 1 base short and J 3 bases short, with 31 bases between.

The chain links TRBV4-1 to TRBJ2-5; weak D call: TRBD1 (5 bases). V was shortened by 0 bases and J by 3 bases, with 14 bases between the two germline ends. CDR1 and CDR2 from the germline V gene are MGHRA and YSYEKL. CDR3 length: 16 residues. The CDR3 here is CASSQDAGLGEETQYF. Here the CDR3 DNA reads TGCGCCAGCAGCCAAGACGCAGGGCTCGGAGAAGAGACCCAGTACTTC.

The chain is built from TRBV15 and TRBJ1-5; D unclear. Germline V lookup: CDR1 LNHNV, CDR2 YYDKDF (reference sequence). The CDR3 sequence is 15 residues long. Trimming took off 4 bases at V and 5 bases at J, with 15 bases between the two ends. CDR3 loop: CATSIEIRDDQPQHF. In DNA form, the CDR3 reads TGTGCCACCAGCATAGAGATACGGGATGATCAGCCCCAGCATTTT.

This chain uses TRBV19 with TRBJ2-2; tentatively, D is TRBD2 (6 bases). With 2 bases removed from V and 6 bases from J, the gap between germline ends came to 7 bases. The germline V gene has CDR1 LNHDA and CDR2 SQIVND (reference sequence). The CDR3 spans 13 residues. The CDR3: CASSIRRAGELFF. The CDR3 DNA reads as TGTGCCAGTAGTATAAGGAGGGCCGGGGAGCTGTTTTTT.

This chain links TRBV9 with TRBJ2-1, with D possibly being TRBD1 (6 bases). Germline values: CDR1 SGDLS, CDR2 YYNGEE. Trimming removed 0 bases at V and 14 bases at J, with 21 bases between. The CDR3 consists of 15 residues. The CDR3 nucleotides are TGTGCCAGCAGCGTAGGAACAGGGCAGGGTAGAGGCAAGTTCTTC. It translates to CASSVGTGQGRGKFF.

This chain uses TRBV28 with TRBJ2-3, with a tentative D call TRBD1 (5 bases). V was pared by 4 bases and J by 4 bases, with 27 bases between. There are 19 residues in the CDR3. Germline V gene sequence: CDR1 MDHEN, CDR2 SYDVKM. CDR3 sequence reads: CASSSIVRESLWPADTQYF. CDR3 in DNA: TGTGCCAGCAGTTCAATTGTCAGGGAAAGCCTGTGGCCGGCAGATACGCAGTATTTT.

The chain carries TRBV28 and TRBJ1-1; no reliable D call. With 2 bases removed from V and 1 base from J, the gap between germline ends came to 8 bases. CDR1 and CDR2 (germline): MDHEN, SYDVKM. The CDR3 spans 14 residues. The CDR3 nucleotides are TGTGCCAGCAGTTTACAGACGGGGAACACTGAAGCTTTCTTT. Translated: CASSLQTGNTEAFF. The full variable domain, rest sourced from reference TRBV28 and TRBJ1-1, is DVKVTQSSRYLVKRTGEKVFLECVQDMDHENMFWYRQDPGLGLRLIYFSYDVKMKEKGDIPEGYSVSREKKERFSLILESASTNQTSMYLCASSLQTGNTEAFFGQGTRLTVV.

The CDR3: CASSFYSNQPQHF. Written as DNA, the CDR3 is TGTGCCAGCAGTTTCTATAGCAATCAGCCCCAGCATTTT. V usage is TRBV27 and J usage is TRBJ1-5; no definite D call. CDR1 is MNHEY and CDR2 is SMNVEV in the germline V gene (reference sequence). The CDR3 runs to 13 residues. V was cut by 3 bases and J by 0 bases, with 3 bases left in between.

The chain links TRBV7-9 to TRBJ1-5, with 8 nucleotides matching TRBD1. V gave up 4 bases and J gave up 5 bases; unmatched junction bases: 4. The CDR3 extends over 14 amino acids. The germline gives CDR1 SEHNR, CDR2 FQNEAQ (reference sequence). CDR3: CASSSSQGDQPQHF. In DNA form, the CDR3 reads TGTGCCAGCAGCTCCTCACAGGGGGATCAGCCCCAGCATTTT.

The chain has TRBV6-5 and TRBJ1-1; D remains unclear. This CDR3 comprises 14 residues. From germline, CDR1 is MNHEY and CDR2 SVGAGI. Trimming took off 0 bases at V and 6 bases at J, with 11 bases between the two ends. CDR3 in amino acids: CASSYSSGAAEAFF. In nucleotides, the CDR3 is TGTGCCAGCAGTTACTCGAGCGGCGCGGCTGAAGCTTTCTTT.

On this clone: In the same sample, other DNA sequences code for this CDR3. The rearrangement joins TRBV29-1 to TRBJ2-7; 7 bases align to TRBD2. Losses at the gene ends were 4 bases for V and 6 bases for J; bases not matched to a gene: 9. Germline CDR1 SQVTM, CDR2 ANQGSEA. The CDR3 has 13 amino acids. CDR3 nucleotides: TGCAGCGTTGGGGGCGGGAGCATCGGCGAGCAGTACTTC. Its translation is CSVGGGSIGEQYF.

The chain combines TRBV27 with TRBJ1-3; a weak D match, TRBD1 (6 bases). This CDR3 region has 17 residues. V lost 6 bases and J 1 base, leaving 19 bases between the germline ends. CDR1 is MNHEY and CDR2 is SMNVEV in the germline V gene (reference sequence). CDR3 in amino acids: CASSSMDSSLSGNTIYF. As DNA, the CDR3 is TGTGCCAGCAGCTCTATGGACAGTTCTTTGTCTGGAAACACCATATATTTT.

The genes are TRBV6-5 and TRBJ2-3; D might be TRBD2 (6 bases). CDR1 MNHEY and CDR2 SVGAGI come from the germline V gene. The CDR3 contains 15 residues. V lost 6 bases, J lost 1 base, and 14 bases lay in between. CDR3 DNA sequence: TGTGCCAGCAGACCTGGCAGGGAGGGCACAGATACGCAGTATTTT. Its translation is CASRPGREGTDTQYF.

This clone has just one count. The chain recombines TRBV5-6 with TRBJ2-2; 7 bases line up with TRBD2. The CDR3 spans 16 residues. V lost 0 bases to trimming and J lost 3 bases; unmatched junction nucleotides: 5. Germline assignment: CDR1 SGHDT and CDR2 YYEEEE. The CDR3 sequence: CASSLALAVYTGELFF. CDR3 nucleotides: TGTGCCAGCAGCTTGGCCCTAGCGGTCTACACCGGGGAGCTGTTTTTT.

This clone came up once. The chain has TRBV6-1 and TRBJ2-5, with D maybe TRBD1 (5 bases). V gave up 3 bases and J gave up 10 bases, with 12 bases separating them. CDR1 is MNHNS and CDR2 is SASEGT in the germline V gene. This CDR3 region has 12 residues. For the CDR3, the DNA is TGTGCCAGCAGTGAGGGTCTAGGGGACCAGTACTTC. It encodes CASSEGLGDQYF.

This clone was picked up a small number of times. The rearrangement joins TRBV4-2 to TRBJ2-3, with a tentative D call TRBD2 (5 bases). The V end was cut by 4 bases, the J end by 2 bases, with 10 bases between. Germline V gene sequence: CDR1 LGHNA, CDR2 YNFKEQ. The CDR3 loop spans 14 amino acids. CDR3 sequence reads: CASSPGRDTDTQYF. DNA of the CDR3: TGTGCCAGCAGCCCCGGTCGGGACACAGATACGCAGTATTTT.